This T cell receptor (beta chain) was sequenced during a study of cytomegalovirus exposure and HLA in healthy donors. Germline CDR1 is MNHEY and CDR2 is SVGAGI. V shed 0 bases and J shed 4 bases, with 13 bases lying between them. CDR3 length: 15 residues. 60 Vbeta and 13 Jbeta primers were used in PCR. Libraries were prepared by immunoSEQ multiplex PCR; TCRdb keeps only in-frame clonotypes and omits some of them. The sample lists fewer than 120,000 clones; 76% were seen once. The sequence derives from a man aged 25-45 years in good health and CMV-seropositive. The J gene is TRBJ2-7, the V gene TRBV6-5, with a tentative D call TRBD2 (7 bases). Material: PBMCs. Written as DNA, the CDR3 is TGTGCCAGCAGTTACTCGTCCAGGGGAGGGTACGAGCAGTACTTC. It codes for CASSYSSRGGYEQYF.